This TCR beta chain was recorded in a study of CD8+CD57+ T cells in acquired aplastic anemia. Study-wide results and caveats: Overlap between patients and controls comprised 25 to 30 CD8+ CDR3 sequences. Patients did not significantly differ from controls in CD8+ Simpson's diversity.

The germline CDR1 and CDR2 sequences are ENHRY and SYGVKD. The V gene end was trimmed by 2 bases and the J gene end by 0 bases; junction bases not matched to a gene: 9. This CDR3 is built from 17 residues. With regard to this clonotype: What it binds is unknown.

Whoever was chosen for sequencing had shown CD8+CD57+ cell expansion by flow cytometry. It was genomic DNA that served as the template for profiling TCR beta VDJ and CDR3. TCRdb re-analysed the reads in MiXCR, keeping a single row per CDR3 protein. This sample carries roughly 280,000 distinct CDR3 sequences, 56% of them seen once, and the ten largest clones take under 1.5%. The sequence was obtained from a human donor with aplastic anemia. The material sequenced was sorted CD4+, CD8+, or CD8+CD57+ T cells (not recorded which) from PBMCs. This rearrangement joins TRBV10-3 to TRBJ1-2; TRBD1 matches at 7 bases. CDR3 amino acids: CAISERVGGRTNYGYTF. CDR3 in DNA: TGTGCCATCAGTGAGCGGGTAGGGGGCCGCACTAACTATGGCTACACCTTC.